The clone carrying this TCR beta chain occurred a few times. Its matching antigen is unknown. Reverse transcribing all isolated RNA meant expressed TCRB transcripts were sequenced. TCRdb keeps only in-frame clones here, not all; method: immunoSEQ multiplex PCR. The sample consists of fewer than 350,000 clones, 15% of them appearing once. The data originate from a study of beta chain features in type 1 diabetes. Overall study: Patients looked much like healthy donors when it came to age, gender and cell yields. Cells sorted and examined across all samples totaled approximately 110 million. Study-wide findings and caveats: All four CD4+ subsets from Type 1 diabetes patients carried moderately but significantly shorter TCRB CDR3s. The VDJ junctions of type 1 diabetes patients carried fewer insertions and more deletions.

The CDR3 spans 15 residues. The ends were cut back, 5 bases at V and 7 bases at J, with 20 bases in the middle. Germline CDR1 reads SGHAT; CDR2 reads FQNNGV. The chain combines TRBV11-2 with TRBJ1-2; D remains unclear. The receptor's source is a man between 18 and 29 years old with type 1 diabetes. The sample consisted of naive CD4+ T cells from blood. The CDR3, as DNA: TGTGCCAGCAGCCCCGGGGATTTGACTCTTTTTGGCTACACCTTC. Protein sequence: CASSPGDLTLFGYTF.